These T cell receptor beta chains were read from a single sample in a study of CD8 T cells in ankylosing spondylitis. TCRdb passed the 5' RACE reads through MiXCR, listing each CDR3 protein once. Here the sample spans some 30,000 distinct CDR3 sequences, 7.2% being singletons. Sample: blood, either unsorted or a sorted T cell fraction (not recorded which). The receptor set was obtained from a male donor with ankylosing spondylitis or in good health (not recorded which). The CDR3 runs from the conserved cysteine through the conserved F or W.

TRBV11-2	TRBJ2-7	CASSLESLYEQYF
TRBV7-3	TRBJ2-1	CAFCDRPLLAPSSYNEQFF
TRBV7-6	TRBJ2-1	CASSLVGTSGNEQFF
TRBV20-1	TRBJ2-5	CSVPRTGEETQYF
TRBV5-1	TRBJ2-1	CASSLDGTSGYNEQFF
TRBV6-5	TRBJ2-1	CASSYRASAEGEQFF
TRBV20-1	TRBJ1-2	CSARQTKRDPTNYGYTF
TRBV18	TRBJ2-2	CASSPYQPGLAGGPRTGELFF
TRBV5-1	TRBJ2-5	CASSIAPGQGWETQYF
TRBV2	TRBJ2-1	CASERASVDNEQFF
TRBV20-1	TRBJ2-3	CSASNPSRSDTQYF
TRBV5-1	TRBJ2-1	CASSPGQGGYNEQFF
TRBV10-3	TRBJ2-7	CAISEVGSEQYF
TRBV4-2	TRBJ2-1	CASSQDLGYNEQFF
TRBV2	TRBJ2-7	CASRARLDSYEQYF
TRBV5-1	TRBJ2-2	CASTPWGTNTGELFF
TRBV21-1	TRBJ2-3	CASGTMDSFTDTQYF
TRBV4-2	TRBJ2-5	CASSPGRMLTIAFETQYF
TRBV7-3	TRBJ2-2	CASSLTSQGGTTGELFF
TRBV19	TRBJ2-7	CASSTGQGGNEQYF
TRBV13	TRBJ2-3	CASSLLGQRGHTDTQYF
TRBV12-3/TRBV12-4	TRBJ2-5	CASSYSDLGEETQYF
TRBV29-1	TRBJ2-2	CSVGGLTNTGELFF
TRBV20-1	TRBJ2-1	CSPFVSSGAYNEQFF
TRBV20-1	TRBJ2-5	CSARESSQETQYF
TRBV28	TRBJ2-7	CASSGTSSTYEQYF
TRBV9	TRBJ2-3	CASSVATGLPTDTQYF
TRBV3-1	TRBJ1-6	CASSQSFDSRNSPLHF
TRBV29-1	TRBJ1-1	CSARHGVSEAFF
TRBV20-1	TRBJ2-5	CSAQLAGGEETQYF
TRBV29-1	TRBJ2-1	CSVEKGQGVTSYNEQFF
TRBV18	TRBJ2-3	CASSPSIQATDTQYF
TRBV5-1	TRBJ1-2	CASSPTSDRTNYGYTF
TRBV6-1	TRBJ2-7	CASSGTGVSSYEQYF
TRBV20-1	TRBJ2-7	CSASGDIYEQYF
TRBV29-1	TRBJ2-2	CSATSSGELFF
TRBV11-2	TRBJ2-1	CASATSGSYNEQFF
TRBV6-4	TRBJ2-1	CASSEAASGNNEQFF
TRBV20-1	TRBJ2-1	CSASPGGFSEQFF
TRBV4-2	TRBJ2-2	CASSPGGRTDRLGLAGTGELFF
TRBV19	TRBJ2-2	CASRKREGTGELFF
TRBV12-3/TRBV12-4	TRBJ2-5	CASSPLWLQETQYF
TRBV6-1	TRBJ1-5	CASSEALGGGTSNQPQHF
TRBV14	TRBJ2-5	CASSPGQFEEETQYF
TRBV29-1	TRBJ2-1	CSVHSGQGENEQFF
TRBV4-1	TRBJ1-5	CASSQDRREWQPQHF
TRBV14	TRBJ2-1	CASSQEGVAGINEQFF
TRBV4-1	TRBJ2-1	CASSQDGSEDEQFF
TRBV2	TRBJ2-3	CASQSEAGADTQYF
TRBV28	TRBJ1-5	CASRGTGDYQPQHF
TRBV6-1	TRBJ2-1	CASRPGDPSSYNEQFF
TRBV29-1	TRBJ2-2	CSAGHTNTGELFF
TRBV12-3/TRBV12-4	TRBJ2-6	CASSLGGANVLTF